The 18 T cell receptor beta chains reported below all come from one sample, sequenced in a study of blood T cells in healthy people across ages. It was with a sample-barcoded 5' primer and a J-beta primer mix that a second PCR of about 6 to 11 cycles was run. From the 5' RACE reads, TCRdb called clonotypes with MiXCR, one entry per CDR3 protein. In the table there are around 580,000 distinct CDR3 sequences, more than 45% of which are singletons. The material sequenced was blood. The receptor source for this set is an elderly man in good health.

This clonotype turned up a few times. V gene TRBV24-1 combines with J gene TRBJ2-3, with no clear D. Per the germline V gene, CDR1 is KGHDR and CDR2 is SFDVKD. The CDR3 has 12 residues. Trimming stripped 2 bases from V and 2 bases from J, with 1 base between. CDR3 coding DNA: TGTGCCACCAGTGATTACACAGATACGCAGTATTTT. Translation gives CATSDYTDTQYF.

The rearrangement links TRBV6-5 to TRBJ2-1; a possible D gene is TRBD2 (5 bases). Germline lookup yields CDR1 MNHEY and CDR2 SVGAGI. The CDR3 is 15 residues long. Trimming shortened V by 2 bases and J by 2 bases, and 10 bases separated the two germline ends. CDR3 protein: CASSYISGTYNEQFF. The CDR3 DNA is TGTGCCAGCAGTTACATCAGCGGAACCTACAATGAGCAGTTCTTC.

This clonotype was counted only a few times. The chain has TRBV4-1 and TRBJ2-1, with TRBD2 as a possible D gene (5 bases). Trimming took off 4 bases at V and 5 bases at J, with 9 bases between the two ends. The CDR3 contains 13 residues. Germline V CDR1 and CDR2: MGHRA, YSYEKL. The chain's CDR3 is CASSRGWNNEQFF. CDR3 DNA: TGCGCCAGCAGCCGAGGGTGGAACAATGAGCAGTTCTTC.

V gene TRBV6-6 combines with J gene TRBJ2-5, with D maybe TRBD1 (5 bases). CDR3 length: 15 amino acids. CDR1 is MNHNY, CDR2 SVGAGI, per germline (reference sequence). V lost 2 bases, J lost 1 base, and 11 bases lay in between. The CDR3 sequence is CASSYPDSGQETQYF. The CDR3 DNA sequence: TGTGCCAGCAGTTACCCTGACAGTGGCCAAGAGACCCAGTACTTC.

In nucleotides, the CDR3 is TGTGCCAGCAGCAACAGGATCGAGCAGTACTTC. Protein: CASSNRIEQYF. The chain is built from TRBV7-2 and TRBJ2-7; maybe TRBD1 (5 bases). CDR3 length: 11 residues. V was pared by 5 bases and J by 6 bases, with 8 bases between. Germline lookup yields CDR1 SGHTA and CDR2 FQGNSA.

V gene TRBV6-2 or TRBV6-3 combines with J gene TRBJ2-5, with D possibly TRBD2 on 5 matching bases. This CDR3 has 15 residues. With 2 bases removed from V and 4 bases from J, the gap between germline ends came to 14 bases. Germline lookup yields CDR1 MNHEY and CDR2 SVGEGT. The CDR3 sequence is CASSYLRGNLETQYF. The CDR3 DNA reads as TGTGCCAGCAGTTACCTGCGAGGGAACTTAGAGACCCAGTACTTC.

This chain connects TRBV2 to TRBJ2-1, with D possibly matching TRBD2 (5 bases). This CDR3 contains 14 residues. The V and J ends lost 4 bases and 15 bases respectively, with 22 bases between them. Germline CDR1 reads SNHLY; CDR2 reads FYNNEI. CDR3 protein: CASSGRATEADLFF. CDR3 nucleotides: TGTGCCAGCAGTGGCCGGGCCACTGAAGCGGACTTGTTCTTC.

This rearrangement joins TRBV7-2 to TRBJ1-6; TRBD1 is a possible D gene (5 bases). CDR3 length: 15 residues. The V gene lost 5 bases and the J gene lost 10 bases, with 18 bases spanning the gap. The germline gives CDR1 SGHTA, CDR2 FQGNSA. The DNA for the CDR3 is TGTGCCAGCAGCAGCGGGACCTTGGGGAGGTCACCCCTCCACTTT. Protein product: CASSSGTLGRSPLHF.

The sample holds one count of this clonotype. The chain employs TRBV4-1 and TRBJ2-3; no definite D call. The V end was cut by 2 bases, the J end by 2 bases, with 8 bases between. This CDR3 has 14 residues. Germline V gene lookup returns CDR1 MGHRA and CDR2 YSYEKL. CDR3 DNA: TGCGCCAGCAGCCAACTAGTCCCCACAGATACGCAGTATTTT. Amino acids: CASSQLVPTDTQYF.

There are a few counts of this clonotype. This chain uses TRBV29-1 with TRBJ1-5; 7 bases align to TRBD1. The ends lost 6 bases at V and 4 bases at J; junction bases unmatched: 9. Germline CDR1 is SQVTM and CDR2 is ANQGSEA. The length of the CDR3 is 14 residues. In DNA, the CDR3 is TGCAGCGTCGCTGACAGGGAGCAAAATCAGCCCCAGCATTTT. Translating gives CSVADREQNQPQHF.

This clonotype appeared many times. V usage is TRBV7-9 and J usage is TRBJ2-7; the D gene could be TRBD1 or TRBD2 (6 bases each). Trimming cost V 4 bases and J 5 bases, with 15 bases left between them. Germline V gene sequence: CDR1 SEHNR, CDR2 FQNEAQ (reference sequence). The CDR3 is 14 residues long. In nucleotides, the CDR3 is TGTGCCAGCAGCTCCAGTGGGGGGCGAAACGAGCAGTACTTC. Translating gives CASSSSGGRNEQYF.

The CDR3 nucleotides are TGCAGTGCTAATAGCGGGGGAAGGAATGAGCAGTTCTTC. This gives the protein CSANSGGRNEQFF. The J gene is TRBJ2-1, the V gene TRBV20-1; 9 bases agree with TRBD2. Trimming cost V 4 bases and J 7 bases; bases outside gene matches: 5. Looked up from germline, CDR1 is DFQATT and CDR2 is SNEGSKA (reference sequence). The CDR3 runs to 13 residues.

The chain has TRBV7-2 and TRBJ1-4; D gene unclear. Germline V gene lookup returns CDR1 SGHTA and CDR2 FQGNSA. V was cut by 2 bases and J by 3 bases, with 7 bases left in between. The CDR3 is 14 amino acids. In DNA, the CDR3 is TGTGCCAGCAGCTTACCCAGGCCTAATGAAAAACTGTTTTTT. Translated, it gives CASSLPRPNEKLFF.

The J gene is TRBJ2-7, the V gene TRBV6-5; TRBD2 agrees at 10 bases. V shed 2 bases and J 3 bases; nucleotides not matched to a gene: 4. The CDR3 has 15 amino acids. Germline CDR1 and CDR2: MNHEY and SVGAGI. The CDR3 coding sequence is TGTGCCAGCAGTTACGAGGCTAGCGGGGGCTACGAGCAGTACTTC. This translates into CASSYEASGGYEQYF.

This clonotype was observed a few times. The genes are TRBV7-9 and TRBJ1-1; D is uncertain. This CDR3 region has 11 residues. CDR1 and CDR2 (germline): SEHNR, FQNEAQ (reference sequence). Trimming left V 4 bases short and J 6 bases short, with 6 bases between. The CDR3 DNA follows: TGTGCCAGCAGCTCTTCGTCTGAAGCTTTCTTT. Encoded protein: CASSSSSEAFF.

Points on this clonotype: This sequence may be a read error, since a much larger clone differs from it by one base. V is TRBV6-6 and J is TRBJ1-2, with a tentative D call TRBD1 (5 bases). Trimming removed 2 bases at V and 3 bases at J, with 13 bases between. The V gene's germline CDR1 is MNHNY and CDR2 SVGAGI (reference sequence). This CDR3 contains 15 residues. The CDR3 DNA sequence: TGTGCCAGCAGTTACCTTGCAGGGACTGACTATGGCTACACCTTC. Protein product: CASSYLAGTDYGYTF.

A few counts support this clonotype. The chain combines TRBV12-3 or TRBV12-4 with TRBJ2-3; the match to TRBD2 covers 9 bases. Trimming cost V 5 bases and J 4 bases; bases outside gene matches: 4. This CDR3 spans 14 amino acids. DNA for the CDR3: TGTGCCAGCAGTGCTACTAGCGGGTCAGATACGCAGTATTTT. Translated: CASSATSGSDTQYF.

The genes are TRBV6-2 or TRBV6-3 and TRBJ2-5, with 9 bases fitting TRBD2. This CDR3 has 16 residues. Germline CDR1 and CDR2: MNHEY and SVGEGT. Trimming cost V 0 bases and J 4 bases; bases outside gene matches: 6. The CDR3 DNA sequence: TGTGCCAGCAGTTACTCGAGCGGGAGGTTCGGAGAGACCCAGTACTTC. Protein sequence: CASSYSSGRFGETQYF.